This T cell receptor (beta chain) was sequenced in a study of response to subunit inactivated influenza vaccine. TCRdb reanalysed the RT-PCR reads using MiXCR and keeps one entry per CDR3 protein. This table holds 550,000 to 800,000 distinct CDR3 sequences, approximately 15% found once. This clonotype was detected ten times or more. Antigen specificity is unknown. Findings and limits, study-wide: That few new T cells are recruited by each seasonal influenza vaccination was the authors' suggestion.

Trimming stripped 3 bases from V and 2 bases from J, with 11 bases between. Germline CDR1 reads MNHEY; CDR2 reads SMNVEV (reference sequence). This CDR3 has 14 amino acids. Sequences were derived from PBMCs from blood, sampled roughly 13 days after vaccination. The J gene is TRBJ2-7, the V gene TRBV27; D assignment may be TRBD1 or TRBD2 (6 bases each). The TCR was taken from a man aged 50 to 59 who received an inactivated influenza vaccine. The CDR3: CASSLRDTTYEQYF. The CDR3 region has the DNA TGTGCCAGCAGTTTGCGGGACACGACCTACGAGCAGTACTTC.